Listed below are T cell receptor beta chains from one sample, sequenced in a study of blood T cell repertoires in COVID-19. Some clones are missing from TCRdb's copy, which holds only in-frame ones; the method was immunoSEQ multiplex PCR. The sample carries about 190,000 clones, 84% recorded once. The sample was peripheral blood. These receptors came from a woman in her seventies with active or convalescent COVID-19. Both conserved end residues are part of each CDR3. A D gene is named only where the DNA matches it firmly. Size values are once, few and many counts, or a class for expanded clones, and some rows have none.

J	D	V	size	CDR3	DNA
TRBJ2-1	TRBD2	TRBV11-2	many	CASSPGLAGLIGSYNEQFF	TGTGCCAGCAGCCCGGGACTAGCGGGCCTCATAGGCTCCTACAATGAGCAGTTCTTC
TRBJ2-4	-	TRBV7-9	-	CASSLSGGGKNIQYF	TGTGCCAGCAGCTTATCAGGTGGGGGGAAAAACATTCAGTACTTC
TRBJ2-5	TRBD2	TRBV6-6	-	CASSPSAGTSLETQYF	TGTGCCAGCAGCCCCTCAGCCGGGACTAGCTTAGAGACCCAGTACTTC
TRBJ1-1	-	TRBV5-1	-	CASSWQAGRNTEAFF	TGCGCCAGCAGCTGGCAAGCTGGGAGGAACACTGAAGCTTTCTTT
TRBJ2-7	TRBD2	TRBV5-4	-	CASSFGAGGLSYEQYF	TGTGCCAGCAGCTTTGGAGCGGGAGGGCTCAGTTACGAGCAGTACTTC
TRBJ2-1	TRBD2	TRBV11-3	-	CASSKLAGSNNEQFF	TGTGCCAGCAGCAAACTAGCGGGAAGTAACAATGAGCAGTTCTTC
TRBJ2-7	TRBD1	TRBV5-4	-	CASNRFPGQGEEQYF	TGTGCCAGCAACAGGTTCCCGGGACAGGGCGAAGAGCAGTACTTC
TRBJ2-3	TRBD2	TRBV5-1	-	CASSIRTSGSTDTQYF	TGCGCCAGCAGCATACGGACTAGCGGGAGCACAGATACGCAGTATTTT
TRBJ2-5	-	TRBV11-2	-	CASSPSFSQETQYF	TGTGCCAGCAGCCCTAGCTTCTCGCAAGAGACCCAGTACTTC
TRBJ2-7	-	TRBV20-1	-	CSASAPSSSSYEQYF	TGCAGTGCTAGTGCCCCCTCGTCTAGCTCCTACGAGCAGTACTTC
TRBJ1-1	TRBD1	TRBV28	-	CASSSRGLVTEAFF	TGTGCCAGCAGTTCCAGGGGGCTCGTCACTGAAGCTTTCTTT
TRBJ2-1	TRBD1	TRBV18	-	CASSPSRQGTYNEQFF	TGTGCCAGCTCACCGAGCAGACAGGGCACCTACAATGAGCAGTTCTTC
TRBJ2-1	TRBD1	TRBV2	once	CASSGQGYEQFF	TGTGCCAGCAGTGGACAGGGTTATGAGCAGTTCTTC
TRBJ2-1	-	TRBV5-5	-	CASSSSSVLGNEQFF	TGTGCCAGCAGCTCCTCGAGCGTTCTTGGGAATGAGCAGTTCTTC
TRBJ2-5	TRBD2	TRBV12-5	few	CASGLVFPLPGLAGGYQETQYF	TGTGCTAGTGGTTTGGTTTTTCCCCTCCCGGGACTAGCGGGAGGGTACCAAGAGACCCAGTACTTC
TRBJ2-6	-	TRBV18	-	CASSPTGQSSGANVLTF	TGTGCCAGCTCACCGACGGGACAATCCTCTGGGGCCAACGTCCTGACTTTC
TRBJ1-2	TRBD1	TRBV3-1/TRBV3-2	-	CASSETGGRGYTF	TGTGCCAGCAGTGAGACAGGGGGCCGAGGCTACACCTTC
TRBJ2-7	-	TRBV28	-	CASRRQQISYEQYF	TGTGCCAGCAGGCGCCAACAGATCTCCTACGAGCAGTACTTC
TRBJ1-1	-	TRBV3-1/TRBV3-2	-	CASRAGVGMNTEAFF	TGTGCCAGCAGGGCAGGGGTCGGGATGAACACTGAAGCTTTCTTT
TRBJ2-5	-	TRBV29-1	once	CSVGEGAGETQYF	TGCAGCGTTGGTGAGGGGGCGGGGGAGACCCAGTACTTC
TRBJ2-1	TRBD1	TRBV5-8	-	CASSPGTGSNNEQFF	TGTGCCAGCAGCCCCGGGACAGGCAGTAACAATGAGCAGTTCTTC
TRBJ2-1	TRBD2	TRBV4-1	-	CASSQAPLAGGRSYNEQFF	TGCGCCAGCAGCCAGGCCCCCCTAGCGGGAGGGCGCTCCTACAATGAGCAGTTCTTC
TRBJ1-3	-	TRBV9	-	CASSAGESGNTIYF	TGTGCCAGCAGCGCCGGGGAGTCTGGAAACACCATATATTTT
TRBJ2-7	TRBD2	TRBV6-2/TRBV6-3	-	CASSYLRETHEQYF	TGTGCCAGCAGTTACTTGCGGGAGACCCACGAGCAGTACTTC
TRBJ2-7	-	TRBV30	-	CAWSVHYEQYF	TGTGCCTGGAGTGTTCACTACGAGCAGTACTTC
TRBJ2-1	TRBD1	TRBV28	-	CASSSPGQGAWEQFF	TGTGCCAGCAGTTCTCCGGGACAGGGGGCATGGGAGCAGTTCTTC
TRBJ1-6	-	TRBV2	-	CASSVRQGYSPLHF	TGTGCCAGCAGTGTTCGGCAGGGCTATTCACCCCTCCACTTT
TRBJ2-7	-	TRBV7-2	-	CASSLRGLVGLVEQYF	TGTGCCAGCAGCTTAAGGGGTCTAGTGGGTTTGGTCGAGCAGTACTTC
TRBJ2-5	TRBD2	TRBV19	once	CASSKGTSGREETQYF	TGTGCCAGTAGTAAGGGGACTAGCGGGAGGGAAGAGACCCAGTACTTC
TRBJ2-2	TRBD1	TRBV19	-	CASNTRAGGASWPGELFF	TGTGCCAGTAACACTCGGGCAGGGGGCGCTTCATGGCCCGGGGAGCTGTTTTTT
TRBJ2-3	TRBD1	TRBV7-6	-	CASSLGVTGAQYF	TGTGCCAGCAGCTTAGGGGTGACAGGGGCGCAGTATTTT
TRBJ2-5	-	TRBV5-1	-	CASSFGGGETQYF	TGCGCCAGCAGCTTCGGGGGTGGGGAGACCCAGTACTTC
TRBJ2-1	TRBD2	TRBV5-1	-	CASRLAGEANEQFF	TGCGCCAGCAGATTAGCGGGGGAGGCGAATGAGCAGTTCTTC
TRBJ2-1	-	TRBV19	-	CASSTPGGPREYEQFF	TGTGCCAGTAGTACCCCCGGAGGGCCCCGCGAGTATGAGCAGTTCTTC
TRBJ2-5	-	TRBV2	-	CASSTSNLETQYF	TGTGCCAGCAGCACTTCAAACCTTGAGACCCAGTACTTC
TRBJ2-5	-	TRBV6-2/TRBV6-3	-	CASSWDWQGTQYF	TGTGCCAGCAGTTGGGACTGGCAAGGAACCCAGTACTTC
TRBJ2-5	-	TRBV3-1/TRBV3-2	-	CASSQDRFGLWYF	TGTGCCAGCAGCCAAGATCGCTTCGGACTATGGTACTTC
TRBJ2-7	-	TRBV2	-	CASSGSYEQYF	TGTGCCAGCAGTGGGAGCTACGAGCAGTACTTC
TRBJ2-7	TRBD2	TRBV7-9	-	CASSSSWEGLRYF	TGTGCCAGCAGCTCTAGTTGGGAGGGCCTCAGGTACTTC
TRBJ2-3	TRBD1	TRBV6-5	-	CASSIPTGGADTQYF	TGTGCCAGCAGTATACCCACAGGGGGTGCAGATACGCAGTATTTT
TRBJ2-1	TRBD1	TRBV20-1	few	CSASGGTGAYNEQFF	TGCAGTGCTAGTGGGGGGACAGGGGCCTACAATGAGCAGTTCTTC
TRBJ2-2	-	TRBV5-1	-	CASSLALTGELFF	TGCGCCAGCAGCTTGGCCTTGACCGGGGAGCTGTTTTTT